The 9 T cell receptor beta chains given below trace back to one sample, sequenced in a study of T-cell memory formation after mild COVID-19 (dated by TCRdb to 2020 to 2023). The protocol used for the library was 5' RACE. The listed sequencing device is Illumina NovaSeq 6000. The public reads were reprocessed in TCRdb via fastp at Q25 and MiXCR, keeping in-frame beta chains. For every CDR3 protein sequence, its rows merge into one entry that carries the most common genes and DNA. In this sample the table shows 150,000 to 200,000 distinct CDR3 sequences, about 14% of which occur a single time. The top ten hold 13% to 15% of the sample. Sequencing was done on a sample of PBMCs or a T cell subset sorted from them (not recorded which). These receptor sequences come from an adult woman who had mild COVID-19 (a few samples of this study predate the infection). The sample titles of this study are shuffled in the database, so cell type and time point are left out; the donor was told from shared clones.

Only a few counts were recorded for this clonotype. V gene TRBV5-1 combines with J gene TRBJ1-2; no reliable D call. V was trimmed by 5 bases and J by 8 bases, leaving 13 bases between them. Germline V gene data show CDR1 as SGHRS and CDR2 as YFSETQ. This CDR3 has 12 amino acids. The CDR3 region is CASSELGVGYTF. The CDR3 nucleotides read TGCGCCAGCAGTGAGCTCGGCGTCGGCTACACCTTC.

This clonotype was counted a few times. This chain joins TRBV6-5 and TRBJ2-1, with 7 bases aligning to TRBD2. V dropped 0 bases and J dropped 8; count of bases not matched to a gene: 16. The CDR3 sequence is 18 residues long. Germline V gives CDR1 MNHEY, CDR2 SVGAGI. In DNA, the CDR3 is TGTGCCAGCAGTTACTCGGCCCCCCTTGGCGGGAGAGGGGATGAGCAGTTCTTC. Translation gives CASSYSAPLGGRGDEQFF.

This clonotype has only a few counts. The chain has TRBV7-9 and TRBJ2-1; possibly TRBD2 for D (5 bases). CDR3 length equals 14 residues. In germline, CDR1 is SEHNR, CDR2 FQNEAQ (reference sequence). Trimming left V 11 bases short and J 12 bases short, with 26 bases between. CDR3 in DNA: TGTGCCTGCCCCCCTGGAGAAGTTAGTCGGGGGCAGTTCTTC. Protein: CACPPGEVSRGQFF.

The CDR3 nucleotides are TGCAGCTATTCTTTCGACGAGCAGTACTTC. The encoded protein is CSYSFDEQYF. The chain employs TRBV29-1 and TRBJ2-7; unclear D gene. The CDR3 contains 10 residues. Germline CDR1 is SQVTM and CDR2 is ANQGSEA. V was cut by 8 bases and J by 5 bases, with 10 bases left in between.

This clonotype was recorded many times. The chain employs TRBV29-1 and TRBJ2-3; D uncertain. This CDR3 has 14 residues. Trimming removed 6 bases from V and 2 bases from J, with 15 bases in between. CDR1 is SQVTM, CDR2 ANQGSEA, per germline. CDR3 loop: CSVVQEGITDTQYF. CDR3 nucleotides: TGCAGCGTCGTCCAGGAAGGAATCACAGATACGCAGTATTTT.

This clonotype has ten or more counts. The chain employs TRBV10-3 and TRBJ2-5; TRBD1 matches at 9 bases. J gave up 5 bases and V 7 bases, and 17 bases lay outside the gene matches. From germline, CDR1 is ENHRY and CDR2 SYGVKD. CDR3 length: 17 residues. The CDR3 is CAIKAAPGQGEGETQYF. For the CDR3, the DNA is TGTGCCATCAAGGCCGCTCCGGGACAGGGTGAGGGGGAGACCCAGTACTTC.

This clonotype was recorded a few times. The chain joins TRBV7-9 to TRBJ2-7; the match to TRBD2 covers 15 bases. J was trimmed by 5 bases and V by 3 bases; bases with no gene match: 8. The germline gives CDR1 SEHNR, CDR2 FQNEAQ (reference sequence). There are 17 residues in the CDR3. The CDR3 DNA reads TGTGCCAGCAGCTTCGAAATTGGACTAGCGGGAGGGAACGAGCAGTACTTC. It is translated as CASSFEIGLAGGNEQYF. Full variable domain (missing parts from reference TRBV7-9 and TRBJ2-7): DTGVSQNPRHKITKRGQNVTFRCDPISEHNRLYWYRQTLGQGPEFLTYFQNEAQLEKSRLLSDRFSAERPKGSFSTLEIQRTEQGDSAMYLCASSFEIGLAGGNEQYFGPGTRLTVT.

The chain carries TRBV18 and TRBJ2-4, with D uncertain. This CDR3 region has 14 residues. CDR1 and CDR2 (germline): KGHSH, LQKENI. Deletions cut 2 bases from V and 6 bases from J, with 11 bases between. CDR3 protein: CASSPGPPLNIQYF. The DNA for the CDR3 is TGTGCCAGCTCACCAGGCCCCCCTCTAAACATTCAGTACTTC. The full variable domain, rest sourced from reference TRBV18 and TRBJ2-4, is NAGVMQNPRHLVRRRGQEARLRCSPMKGHSHVYWYRQLPEEGLKFMVYLQKENIIDESGMPKERFSAEFPKEGPSILRIQQVVRGDSAAYFCASSPGPPLNIQYFGAGTRLSVL.

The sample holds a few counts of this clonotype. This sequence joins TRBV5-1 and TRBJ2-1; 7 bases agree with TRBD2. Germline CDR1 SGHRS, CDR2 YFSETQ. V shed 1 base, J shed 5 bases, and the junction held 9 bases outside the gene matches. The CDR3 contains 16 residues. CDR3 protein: CASSLYGGSANNEQFF. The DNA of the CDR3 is TGCGCCAGCAGCTTGTATGGCGGGAGCGCTAACAATGAGCAGTTCTTC.